The clone carrying this T cell receptor beta chain came up a few times. Its matching antigen is unknown. A 5'RACE reaction primed in the constant segment made cDNA libraries of TCR alpha and TCR beta, and these carried sample barcodes and UMIs. TCRdb re-derived calls from the 5' RACE reads in MiXCR, one entry per CDR3 protein. The sample records around 300,000 distinct CDR3 sequences, around 13% being singletons. The sample originates from a study of T-cell memory formation after mild COVID-19. The study, taken as a whole, reports: Contracting clones from day 15 to 85 showed balanced CD4/CD8; later expanders favored CD4+.

Germline V gene data show CDR1 as GTSNPN and CDR2 as SVGIG (reference sequence). The ends were cut back, 0 bases at V and 7 bases at J, with 12 bases in the middle. The CDR3 runs 13 residues. Sequencing was carried out using PBMCs or a T cell subset sorted from them (not recorded which). This rearrangement joins TRBV30 to TRBJ2-5; D unresolved. This TCR came from a man aged 18-30 years who had mild COVID-19 (a few samples of this study predate the infection). Cell type and time point are not known. CDR3 coding DNA: TGTGCCTGGAGTGTACGTGGTTCGGGGACCCAGTACTTC. This sequence encodes CAWSVRGSGTQYF.